The next 28 T cell receptor beta chains were all read from a single sample in a study of post-analysis software for immune sequencing data. No antigen has been assigned to these receptors. Built from TCR beta cDNA, the libraries had unique molecular identifiers in them. TCRdb passed the PCR reads through MiXCR, listing each CDR3 protein once. The sample yields about 570,000 distinct CDR3 sequences, less than 40% seen once. Study results and caveats: In patients, about five TRBV segments were more frequent than in controls, with TRBV5-6, TRBV5-1 and TRBV20-1 among them.

The sample taken for sequencing was blood. All receptors derive from a girl between 2 and 17 years old with multiple sclerosis.

In DNA form, the CDR3 reads TGCGCCAGCAGCTTGGAAGGGGCGAGCTCCTACAATGAGCAGTTCTTC. Its translation is CASSLEGASSYNEQFF. The chain is built from TRBV5-1 and TRBJ2-1; tentatively, D is TRBD1 (5 bases). There are 16 residues in the CDR3. CDR1 is SGHRS, CDR2 YFSETQ, per germline. The V gene lost 0 bases and the J gene lost 0 bases, with 10 bases spanning the gap.

The chain joins TRBV4-1 to TRBJ1-3; D not resolved. The V gene's germline CDR1 is MGHRA and CDR2 YSYEKL. This CDR3 spans 17 amino acids. Trimming took 0 bases from V and 4 from J, leaving 16 bases between them. The CDR3 DNA follows: TGCGCCAGCAGCCAAGATGGGGATTCTAGCTCGGGAAACACCATATATTTT. Protein: CASSQDGDSSSGNTIYF.

This clonotype was observed a handful of times. Its ends do not fully match the called genes, so a read error is possible. This rearrangement joins TRBV15 to TRBJ1-2, with D possibly being TRBD1 (6 bases). This CDR3 has 14 amino acids. Germline V CDR1 and CDR2: LNHNV, YYDKDF (reference sequence). The CDR3 here is CTTSRGLQGNGYTF. The DNA for the CDR3 is TGTACCACCAGCAGAGGATTACAGGGCAATGGCTACACCTTC.

This clonotype occurred a few times. The chain employs TRBV4-1 and TRBJ2-3; 12 nucleotides agree with TRBD2. Germline V gene lookup returns CDR1 MGHRA and CDR2 YSYEKL. CDR3 length: 16 amino acids. J was trimmed by 5 bases and V by 4 bases; bases with no gene match: 7. This CDR3 reads CASSPTPSGGGDTQYF. CDR3 sequence (DNA): TGCGCCAGCAGCCCTACCCCTAGCGGGGGGGGAGATACGCAGTATTTT.

Only a few counts were recorded for this clonotype. This sequence joins TRBV12-3 or TRBV12-4 and TRBJ1-2; 7 nucleotides agree with TRBD1. The CDR3 is 14 amino acids. With 2 bases clipped from V and 5 bases from J, the junction kept 5 bases outside the gene matches. The CDR3 coding sequence is TGTGCCAGCAGTTTAAGAGGGGGCCGGTATGGCTACACCTTC. Translating gives CASSLRGGRYGYTF.

Ten or more counts support this clonotype. V and J are TRBV6-5 and TRBJ2-1; maybe TRBD2 (5 bases). CDR1 MNHEY and CDR2 SVGAGI come from the germline V gene. The V end was cut by 2 bases, the J end by 1 base, with 12 bases between. The length of the CDR3 is 16 residues. The CDR3 DNA reads as TGTGCCAGCAGTTACGAGGGCCGGCCTTCCTACAATGAGCAGTTCTTC. Residues: CASSYEGRPSYNEQFF.

This clonotype was seen a single time. The germline gene is not matched at one end of the junction; a read error may be the cause. The rearrangement uses TRBV7-2 and TRBJ2-5; D gene ambiguous. This CDR3 contains 11 residues. In germline, CDR1 is SGHTA, CDR2 FQGNSA. CDR3: CAGSFLETQYF. DNA for the CDR3: TGTGCCGGCAGCTTTTTGGAGACCCAGTACTTC.

J is TRBJ2-1 and V is TRBV5-6, with D unclear. In germline, CDR1 is SGHDT, CDR2 YYEEEE. V lost 5 bases to trimming and J lost 8 bases, with 14 bases between them. The CDR3 covers 13 residues. The CDR3: CASRSDLLDEQFF. The CDR3 DNA follows: TGTGCCAGCAGGTCCGACTTGCTCGATGAGCAGTTCTTC.

This chain uses TRBV20-1 with TRBJ2-1; 10 nucleotides match TRBD1. Germline CDR1 reads DFQATT; CDR2 reads SNEGSKA (reference sequence). This CDR3 region has 13 residues. The J segment lost 4 bases and the V segment lost 6 bases, leaving 3 bases of the junction unmatched. CDR3 sequence reads: CSADRGGYNEQFF. The DNA of the CDR3 is TGCAGTGCGGACAGGGGGGGGTACAATGAGCAGTTCTTC.

There are a few counts of this clonotype. CDR3 amino acids: CSAIQGTVYEQYF. DNA of the CDR3: TGCAGTGCTATACAGGGGACAGTCTACGAGCAGTACTTC. The V and J genes are TRBV20-1 and TRBJ2-7; 7 nucleotides align to TRBD1. CDR1 and CDR2 (germline): DFQATT, SNEGSKA (reference sequence). V gave up 4 bases and J gave up 3 bases; unmatched junction bases: 6. CDR3 size: 13 residues.

With respect to this clonotype: A junction boundary mismatches the germline segment, possibly from a read error. V is TRBV7-9 and J is TRBJ2-3; D gene unclear. Germline V gene data show CDR1 as SEHNR and CDR2 as FQNEAQ (reference sequence). The CDR3 has 16 amino acids. CDR3 amino acids: CAISSFILGSADTQYF. CDR3 sequence (DNA): TGTGCCATCAGCTCCTTTATCCTGGGTAGTGCAGATACGCAGTATTTT.

The table lists this clonotype with many counts. The chain combines TRBV29-1 with TRBJ2-6; 7 nucleotides match TRBD1. The germline V gene has CDR1 SQVTM and CDR2 ANQGSEA. The CDR3 consists of 15 residues. J lost 2 bases, V lost 4 bases, and 5 bases had no gene match. The CDR3 DNA sequence: TGCAGCGTTGGCTCCGGGACAGCTGGGGCCAACGTCCTGACTTTC. Protein: CSVGSGTAGANVLTF.

In its sample, this clonotype was seen a few times. This chain links TRBV12-3 or TRBV12-4 with TRBJ2-4; D gene ambiguous. The DNA end favors TRBJ2-7, so the J call may be wrong. CDR3 length equals 14 residues. The CDR3 DNA reads TGTGCCAGCAGTCCCCGACTGGGTGCATACGAGCAGTACTTC. Translating gives CASSPRLGAYEQYF.

This sequence joins TRBV9 and TRBJ2-6, with D possibly matching TRBD1 (5 bases). CDR3 length: 16 residues. Germline CDR1 is SGDLS and CDR2 is YYNGEE. The V gene lost 0 bases and the J gene lost 3 bases, with 10 bases spanning the gap. The CDR3: CASSVATTVGANVLTF. The CDR3 nucleotides are TGTGCCAGCAGCGTAGCTACGACAGTTGGGGCCAACGTCCTGACTTTC.

This clonotype has only a few counts. The V gene is TRBV4-1, the J gene TRBJ2-3; 8 nucleotides agree with TRBD2. Germline V gene data show CDR1 as MGHRA and CDR2 as YSYEKL. This CDR3 has 16 amino acids. V lost 1 base and J lost 2; bases outside the gene matches: 5. The CDR3 coding sequence is TGCGCCAGCAGCCAAGCCTTTAGCGGGGCCACAGATACGCAGTATTTT. Amino acids: CASSQAFSGATDTQYF.

On this clonotype itself: It may be a read error: a sequence one base away is much more abundant. The V call is TRBV29-1, the J call TRBJ1-6, with a possible D match to TRBD1 (6 bases). Germline lookup yields CDR1 SQVTM and CDR2 ANQGSEA. The CDR3 is 13 residues long. The CDR3 DNA reads TGCAGCGTACGGCAGGGGCCTAATTCACCCCGCCACTTT. This gives the protein CSVRQGPNSPRHF.

V gene TRBV3-1 combines with J gene TRBJ2-2, with TRBD1 matching 9 bases. V was clipped by 6 bases and J by 6 bases; unmatched bases: 14. This CDR3 is built from 17 residues. The germline gives CDR1 LGHDT, CDR2 YNNKEL (reference sequence). CDR3 sequence reads: CASRHTSGTGPPGELFF. CDR3 sequence (DNA): TGTGCCAGCAGACACACTTCCGGGACAGGGCCCCCCGGGGAGCTGTTTTTT. The full variable domain, rest sourced from reference TRBV3-1 and TRBJ2-2, is DTAVSQTPKYLVTQMGNDKSIKCEQNLGHDTMYWYKQDSKKFLKIMFSYNNKELIINETVPNRFSPKSPDKAHLNLHINSLELGDSAVYFCASRHTSGTGPPGELFFGEGSRLTVL.

The V and J genes are TRBV11-2 and TRBJ2-1; D is ambiguous. The germline V and J ends were trimmed by 5 bases and 7 bases, with 18 bases remaining between them. The germline gives CDR1 SGHAT, CDR2 FQNNGV. The CDR3 loop spans 15 amino acids. The CDR3: CASSQTESRLNEQFF. As DNA, the CDR3 is TGTGCCAGCAGCCAAACTGAATCCAGATTGAATGAGCAGTTCTTC.

The chain has TRBV7-2 and TRBJ2-3; D uncertain. This CDR3 is built from 15 residues. V gave up 1 base and J gave up 2 bases, with 10 bases separating them. The germline V gene has CDR1 SGHTA and CDR2 FQGNSA. This CDR3 is CASSLDNRLTDTQYF. CDR3 bases: TGTGCCAGCAGCTTAGATAACCGGCTCACAGATACGCAGTATTTT.

This clonotype was counted between two and nine times. The chain links TRBV6-1 to TRBJ2-6; TRBD1 aligns across 9 bases. Germline assignment: CDR1 MNHNS and CDR2 SASEGT. The CDR3 totals 18 residues. V lost 6 bases to trimming and J lost 1 base; unmatched junction nucleotides: 10. CDR3 in amino acids: CASSRAPGTGSGANVLTF. The CDR3 coding sequence is TGTGCCAGCAGCCGCGCGCCCGGGACAGGGTCTGGGGCCAACGTCCTGACTTTC.

This clonotype was detected a few times. This chain uses TRBV13 with TRBJ2-3; TRBD2 matches at 13 bases. The J segment lost 5 bases and the V segment lost 4 bases, leaving 9 bases of the junction unmatched. This CDR3 has 17 amino acids. Germline V gives CDR1 PRHDT, CDR2 FYEKMQ (reference sequence). CDR3 amino acids: CASSSRRLAGGGDTQYF. The CDR3 DNA reads as TGTGCCAGCAGCTCTCGCCGACTAGCGGGGGGTGGAGATACGCAGTATTTT.

The chain couples TRBV7-9 to TRBJ1-3, with D unclear. This CDR3 has 14 residues. Trimming shortened V by 3 bases and J by 5 bases, and 11 bases separated the two germline ends. Germline V lookup: CDR1 SEHNR, CDR2 FQNEAQ (reference sequence). The CDR3 protein is CASSFVQPRNTIYF. The CDR3 nucleotides are TGTGCCAGCAGCTTTGTCCAGCCGAGAAACACCATATATTTT. The whole variable domain, filled in from reference TRBV7-9 and TRBJ1-3, reads DTGVSQNPRHKITKRGQNVTFRCDPISEHNRLYWYRQTLGQGPEFLTYFQNEAQLEKSRLLSDRFSAERPKGSFSTLEIQRTEQGDSAMYLCASSFVQPRNTIYFGEGSWLTVV.

This CDR3 is CASSYSGGLGDNEQFF. Written as DNA, the CDR3 is TGTGCCAGCAGTTACTCGGGGGGTCTGGGGGACAATGAGCAGTTCTTC. The rearrangement joins TRBV6-5 to TRBJ2-1, with D possibly TRBD2 on 6 matching bases. The germline V and J ends were trimmed by 0 bases and 5 bases, with 14 bases remaining between them. The CDR3 sequence is 16 residues long. Looked up from germline, CDR1 is MNHEY and CDR2 is SVGAGI.

The rearrangement joins TRBV20-1 to TRBJ2-7; maybe TRBD2 (6 bases). V was trimmed by 0 bases and J by 6 bases, leaving 18 bases between them. The CDR3 consists of 15 residues. Germline V gene sequence: CDR1 DFQATT, CDR2 SNEGSKA (reference sequence). As DNA, the CDR3 is TGCAGTGCTAGAGATTCCCTTTCGGGAGCGAGCGAGCAGTACTTC. This translates into CSARDSLSGASEQYF.

The V and J genes are TRBV6-5 and TRBJ1-5; D is uncertain. This CDR3 spans 15 amino acids. Between the trimmed V and J ends, which lost 5 bases and 1 base, there was a span of 12 bases. The germline gives CDR1 MNHEY, CDR2 SVGAGI. The CDR3 reads CASSPFKGSNQPQHF. For the CDR3, the DNA is TGTGCCAGCAGTCCCTTTAAAGGAAGCAATCAGCCCCAGCATTTT.

The gene calls are TRBV12-3 or TRBV12-4 and TRBJ1-2; no firm D call. V was clipped by 6 bases and J by 7 bases, with 18 bases between them. This CDR3 spans 14 amino acids. The CDR3 sequence: CASSPDARARGYTF. The DNA of the CDR3 is TGTGCCAGCAGCCCGGATGCCCGGGCCCGTGGCTACACCTTC.

This clonotype was detected once. This chain uses TRBV5-1 with TRBJ1-2, with D perhaps TRBD1 (6 bases). The V end lost 0 bases, the J end lost 6 bases, and 15 bases lay between the germline ends. From germline, CDR1 is SGHRS and CDR2 YFSETQ. The CDR3 contains 15 residues. The CDR3 sequence: CASSLAGTGHHGYTF. Written as DNA, the CDR3 is TGCGCCAGCAGCTTGGCCGGGACGGGACACCATGGCTACACCTTC.

The V call is TRBV6-6, the J call TRBJ2-3, with a tentative D call TRBD1 (5 bases). In germline, CDR1 is MNHNY, CDR2 SVGAGI (reference sequence). There are 15 residues in the CDR3. The ends were cut back, 0 bases at V and 1 base at J, with 8 bases in the middle. The CDR3 DNA follows: TGTGCCAGCAGTTACTCCAGGGTCGGCACAGATACGCAGTATTTT. Amino acids: CASSYSRVGTDTQYF.